The following is a TCR beta chain sequence with its context. Germline V lookup: CDR1 SGHNT, CDR2 YYREEE (reference sequence). The V and J ends lost 4 bases and 0 bases respectively, with 12 bases between them. The CDR3 totals 15 residues. The data derive from a study of blood T cell repertoires in COVID-19. Study as a whole: COVID-19 samples, acute and convalescent, were from the United States, Italy and Spain. T cells, B-cell-depleted T cells, or PBMCs provided the cDNA or gDNA that served as material.

Authors' data handling: Amplification with reference gene primers provided the estimates of nucleated cell counts. Profiled with immunoSEQ multiplex PCR; TCRdb holds only in-frame clones, not every one. V, J and clone size are taken as reported in that table, and D and trimming were inferred from the DNA itself. Among 300,000 to 400,000 clones listed, over 75% were seen once. The chain links TRBV5-4 to TRBJ2-3; perhaps TRBD1 as D (6 bases). Sequencing was carried out using peripheral blood. The receptor was derived from a middle-aged man with active or convalescent COVID-19. The CDR3 sequence is CASSVPGVSTDTQYF. In nucleotides, the CDR3 is TGTGCCAGCAGCGTTCCAGGGGTTAGCACAGATACGCAGTATTTT.